A single TCR beta chain is shown here with its context. Its antigen remains undetermined. Nothing much larger sits one base from this clone, and base qualities are not available. The immunoSEQ Assay, a bias-controlled multiplex PCR, was used to amplify TCRbeta CDR3 regions from genomic DNA. The paper's processing steps were these. The number of nucleated cells in each sample was estimated by amplification of reference gene primers within the assay. To quantify the absolute abundance of each unique TCRbeta CDR3 rearrangement, sequence reads were collapsed and filtered. For each sample, productive Simpson clonality was calculated by taking the square root of Simpson's diversity index across productive rearrangements. Imported from immuneACCESS, the table was reduced by TCRdb to in-frame sequences with V and J called. These copies leave out some clones; in studies compared against another copy, an unresolved V gene accounts for under half, and the cause of the remainder is not known. That table is the source of V, J and clone size, and D and trimming were worked out from the DNA. The sample yields a few hundred thousand clones; roughly nine tenths were counted once. Of the sample, less than 2.5% falls within the top ten clones.

The source of the sample is a study of blood T cell repertoires in COVID-19 (dated by TCRdb to about 2020). Regarding the study in general: Samples covering the acute and convalescent phases of COVID-19 were provided by collaborators in the United States, Italy and Spain. The dataset comprised deeply sampled blood TCRbeta repertoires from subjects exposed to, actively infected with, or recovered from COVID-19. The repertoires were released in a freely available public database meant as a resource for research on the immune response to SARS-CoV-2. The sample metadata nearly always contained a de-identified subject ID, COVID-19 status, age in years and sex. The prospective study material was composed of cDNA or gDNA derived from T cells, B-cell-depleted T cells, or PBMCs. HLA class I and class II types, where available, came from metadata supplied by the sample provider rather than from assay-based typing. The samples were drawn from two sources: the first 160 participants of the ongoing ImmuneRACE study, and approximately 1,300 subjects contributed by 6 global collaborators.

Deletion took 6 bases off V and 2 bases off J, with a span of 9 bases between the germline ends. CDR1 and CDR2 are read off the germline V gene as MGHRA and YSYEKL. The CDR3 spans 13 residues, from the cysteine through the phenylalanine. The retained sequence is limited to the CDR3, 39 bases, with the frame set at the first base. Paper-wide results and their limitations: The quantity of clinical and demographic metadata differed by source and by participant and was supplied without curation.

The collaborating institutions used their own protocols to collect whole blood in K2EDTA tubes. For TCRbeta analysis, collaborators shipped samples in one of three forms: frozen whole blood, isolated PBMCs, or DNA extracted from either of those sample types. This receptor was identified in a man aged 18 to 30 with active or convalescent COVID-19. The sequenced sample consisted of peripheral blood. This sequence uses TRBV4-1 and TRBJ2-3; the D gene cannot be resolved reliably. CDR3 reads: CASSPSSTDTQYF. The DNA sequence is as follows: TGCGCCAGCAGTCCCTCTTCCACAGATACGCAGTATTTT.